Below, 15 T cell receptor beta chains from the same sample are listed, as sequenced in a study of T cell responses to AZD1222 COVID-19 vaccine. The protocol was immunoSEQ multiplex PCR, while the TCRdb copy is restricted to in-frame clones and leaves out a portion. The sample carries approximately 110,000 clones, around 87% recorded once. Specimen: peripheral blood, collected on day 0 of AZD1222 vaccination. These receptors all stem from an adult in good health.

The J gene is TRBJ2-1, the V gene TRBV27; D is possibly TRBD2 (6 bases). CDR1 and CDR2 (germline): MNHEY, SMNVEV (reference sequence). The CDR3 totals 16 residues. Deletions cut 0 bases from V and 4 bases from J, with 13 bases between. As DNA, the CDR3 is TGTGCCAGCAGTTTATCGGCCCAGGGACTGTACAATGAGCAGTTCTTC. It translates to CASSLSAQGLYNEQFF.

This clone was counted between two and nine times. As DNA, the CDR3 is TGCGCCAGCAGCGGGGACAGCGATGGCTACACCTTC. Amino acid sequence: CASSGDSDGYTF. The rearrangement links TRBV5-1 to TRBJ1-2; the match to TRBD1 covers 7 bases. After removal of 4 bases from V and 6 bases from J, the junction contained 3 bases not matched to a gene. CDR1 is SGHRS and CDR2 is YFSETQ in the germline V gene. The CDR3 is made up of 12 amino acids.

The chain uses TRBV27 and TRBJ2-7, with D possibly matching TRBD1 (6 bases). CDR1 is MNHEY, CDR2 SMNVEV, per germline (reference sequence). Trimming took off 0 bases at V and 3 bases at J, with 9 bases between the two ends. CDR3 length: 14 amino acids. The CDR3 sequence is CASSLSSQGYEQYF. The CDR3 DNA is TGTGCCAGCAGTTTATCGTCACAGGGCTACGAGCAGTACTTC.

This clone was found once. This rearrangement joins TRBV11-2 to TRBJ2-7, with D possibly being TRBD1 (6 bases). The CDR3 spans 16 residues. Trimming pared 9 bases from V and 7 bases from J, leaving 28 bases between. CDR1 is SGHAT and CDR2 is FQNNGV in the germline V gene. The DNA of the CDR3 is TGTGCCAGTCGGACAGCATATACGAAGGACCCTTCGGAGCAGTACTTC. Protein: CASRTAYTKDPSEQYF.

The gene calls are TRBV7-9 and TRBJ2-7; TRBD2 matches at 11 bases. The CDR3 has 17 residues. Germline V gene lookup returns CDR1 SEHNR and CDR2 FQNEAQ (reference sequence). V lost 5 bases, J lost 3 bases, and 12 bases stayed unmatched. The CDR3 bases are TGTGCCAGCAGCCCGTATAGCGGGAGGGCCTTTGGCTACGAGCAGTACTTC. It yields the protein CASSPYSGRAFGYEQYF.

This clone was observed a single time. This rearrangement joins TRBV10-1 to TRBJ1-5; D is unclear. V lost 6 bases, J lost 3 bases, and 18 bases lay in between. This CDR3 comprises 16 residues. The germline V gene encodes CDR1 WNHNN and CDR2 SYGVQD (reference sequence). CDR3 in DNA: TGCGCCAGCAGCCCCTTTTTGTACGGCGTCAATCAGCCCCAGCATTTT. This gives the protein CASSPFLYGVNQPQHF.

This chain joins TRBV9 and TRBJ2-5; 7 bases are shared with TRBD2. This CDR3 region has 14 residues. J was trimmed by 2 bases and V by 4 bases; bases with no gene match: 5. Per germline, CDR1 SGDLS and CDR2 YYNGEE. CDR3 in amino acids: CASSLGLPQETQYF. CDR3 bases: TGTGCCAGCAGCCTGGGACTACCTCAAGAGACCCAGTACTTC.

This clone was observed a single time. The gene calls are TRBV27 and TRBJ2-1; TRBD2 matches at 11 bases. J gave up 7 bases and V 3 bases, and 2 bases lay outside the gene matches. This CDR3 has 14 amino acids. Germline CDR1 MNHEY, CDR2 SMNVEV (reference sequence). The CDR3 DNA sequence: TGTGCCAGCAGTTTGGGGACTAGCGGAAATGAGCAGTTCTTC. Translation: CASSLGTSGNEQFF.

The rearrangement links TRBV29-1 to TRBJ1-2; D is possibly TRBD1 (6 bases). CDR1 is SQVTM, CDR2 ANQGSEA, per germline. The length of the CDR3 is 13 residues. V was shortened by 7 bases and J by 3 bases, with 15 bases between the two germline ends. As DNA, the CDR3 is TGCAGCGACACGGGACACCAATACTATGGCTACACCTTC. This codes for CSDTGHQYYGYTF.

This chain joins TRBV3-1 (or the pseudogene TRBV3-2) and TRBJ2-3; D gene ambiguous. Per germline, CDR1 LGHDT and CDR2 YNNKEL (reference sequence). Trimming took off 0 bases at V and 1 base at J, with 11 bases between the two ends. The CDR3 is 16 residues long. The CDR3 protein is CASSQDMGRRTDTQYF. Written as DNA, the CDR3 is TGTGCCAGCAGCCAAGATATGGGCAGACGCACAGATACGCAGTATTTT.

A single count supports this clone. CDR3 sequence (DNA): TGCAGCGTTGCGGGACTAGCTGGGAATGAGCAGTTCTTC. This encodes CSVAGLAGNEQFF. The chain couples TRBV29-1 to TRBJ2-1; 9 bases are a match to TRBD2. Germline values: CDR1 SQVTM, CDR2 ANQGSEA. This CDR3 region has 13 residues. V lost 4 bases and J lost 7; bases outside the gene matches: 5.

The V and J genes are TRBV7-9 and TRBJ1-2, with unresolved D. The CDR3 extends over 13 amino acids. Germline-derived CDR1 and CDR2 are SEHNR and FQNEAQ (reference sequence). V lost 2 bases to trimming and J lost 2 bases, with 6 bases between them. The CDR3 sequence: CASSLLGNYGYTF. The CDR3 DNA sequence: TGTGCCAGCAGCTTATTGGGGAACTATGGCTACACCTTC.

This chain joins TRBV6-6 and TRBJ1-1; possibly TRBD1 for D (6 bases). CDR3 size: 13 residues. V gave up 6 bases and J gave up 5 bases, with 13 bases separating them. In germline, CDR1 is MNHNY, CDR2 SVGAGI (reference sequence). The CDR3 loop is CASSHNQGTEAFF. The CDR3 coding sequence is TGTGCCAGCAGCCATAACCAGGGGACTGAAGCTTTCTTT.

The V and J genes are TRBV4-2 and TRBJ2-2; 8 bases map to TRBD2. The CDR3 length is 19 residues. Germline V lookup: CDR1 LGHNA, CDR2 YNFKEQ. J gave up 4 bases and V 5 bases, and 18 bases lay outside the gene matches. CDR3 amino acids: CASSAGSGAGDGGTGELFF. The CDR3 DNA is TGTGCCAGCAGCGCCGGTAGTGGAGCGGGAGACGGTGGCACCGGGGAGCTGTTTTTT.

This sequence joins TRBV11-2 and TRBJ2-7; D unclear. Between the trimmed V and J ends, which lost 2 bases and 2 bases, there was a span of 13 bases. Germline V gene lookup returns CDR1 SGHAT and CDR2 FQNNGV. CDR3 length equals 15 residues. CDR3 nucleotides: TGTGCCAGCAGCTTAAAATTCGATAGTACCTACGAGCAGTACTTC. Protein: CASSLKFDSTYEQYF.